The clone carrying this T cell receptor (beta chain) was picked up many times. Its specificity is not known. The data are from a study of CD8 T cells in ankylosing spondylitis. TCRdb reanalysed the 5' RACE reads using MiXCR and keeps one entry per CDR3 protein. The repertoire holds approximately 180,000 distinct CDR3 sequences, with 15% to 20% as singletons. Broader study findings: CD8+ disease-linked clones were present at relatively low frequencies in blood.

The CDR3 totals 13 residues. Germline-derived CDR1 and CDR2 are SNHLY and FYNNEI. Trimming took 7 bases from V and 2 from J, leaving 9 bases between them. The chain links TRBV2 to TRBJ1-3, with D unclear. Sequenced sample: blood, either unsorted or a sorted T cell fraction (not recorded which). The TCR was taken from a male donor under 30 with ankylosing spondylitis or in good health (not recorded which). The CDR3 sequence: CASIIRAGNTIYF. The CDR3 region has the DNA TGTGCCAGCATCATCCGGGCTGGAAACACCATATATTTT.